Sequencing of this T cell receptor (beta chain) was carried out in a study of cytomegalovirus exposure and HLA in healthy donors. The study's findings and limits: Earlier results showed most TCR beta V segments being productive about 87% or about 30% of the time. Donor immune exposure was known only as CMV serostatus.

The PCR ran on 60 Vbeta and 13 Jbeta primers. Generated by immunoSEQ multiplex PCR, the TCRdb table keeps only in-frame clones and is missing some. The sample shows 120,000 or so clones, roughly 80% of them seen only once. The V end was cut by 0 bases, the J end by 2 bases, with 12 bases between. From germline, CDR1 is SGDLS and CDR2 YYNGEE. The CDR3 is 16 residues long. With respect to this clone: Its antigen is unidentified.

This TCR derives from a young man in good health and CMV-seropositive. This chain links TRBV9 with TRBJ1-5; D remains ambiguous. The sample comprised PBMCs. The CDR3 protein is CASSVGAGVGNQPQHF. The CDR3, as DNA: TGTGCCAGCAGCGTAGGGGCCGGGGTTGGCAATCAGCCCCAGCATTTT.